These 24 T cell receptor beta chains were all obtained from the same sample, sequenced in a study of blood T cell repertoires in COVID-19. Method: immunoSEQ multiplex PCR; TCRdb's copy keeps in-frame clones and lacks some. This table has approximately 180,000 clones, roughly 83% appearing once. The sequenced sample consisted of peripheral blood. These TCRs come from a woman aged 40 to 49 with COVID-19, enrolled during active disease.

The J gene is TRBJ2-7, the V gene TRBV11-2, with TRBD2 matching over 9 bases. Germline CDR1 and CDR2: SGHAT and FQNNGV. The CDR3 loop spans 15 amino acids. Germline trimming cut 0 bases from V and 4 bases from J; bases unmatched to any gene: 4. The CDR3 nucleotides are TGTGCCAGCAGCTTAGAGGCTAGCGGGGAGTACGAGCAGTACTTC. It is translated as CASSLEASGEYEQYF.

The chain carries TRBV18 and TRBJ2-3, with D possibly TRBD1 on 6 matching bases. The CDR3 contains 15 residues. Germline V lookup: CDR1 KGHSH, CDR2 LQKENI. V gave up 5 bases and J gave up 3 bases, with 15 bases separating them. CDR3: CASSNTGLMTDTQYF. In DNA, the CDR3 is TGTGCCAGCTCAAACACAGGGCTTATGACAGATACGCAGTATTTT.

V is TRBV19 and J is TRBJ1-6; D perhaps matches TRBD1 (5 bases). The V gene lost 4 bases and the J gene lost 1 base, with 5 bases spanning the gap. Germline CDR1 is LNHDA and CDR2 is SQIVND (reference sequence). The CDR3 has 14 amino acids. The DNA for the CDR3 is TGTGCCAGTAGTACAGGGTCCTATAATTCACCCCTCCACTTT. Translating gives CASSTGSYNSPLHF.

This clone was observed at least ten times. V is TRBV5-4 and J is TRBJ2-1, with TRBD2 as a possible D gene (5 bases). The CDR3 has 14 residues. Germline V CDR1 and CDR2: SGHNT, YYREEE (reference sequence). Trimming shortened V by 1 base and J by 6 bases, and 11 bases separated the two germline ends. CDR3 DNA: TGTGCCAGCAGCTTGTTACTAGGAGGCAATGAGCAGTTCTTC. Amino acid sequence: CASSLLLGGNEQFF.

This chain connects TRBV12-3 or TRBV12-4 to TRBJ2-4; maybe TRBD1 (7 bases). The CDR3 is 13 amino acids. V shed 6 bases and J shed 4 bases, with 10 bases lying between them. The CDR3 nucleotides read TGTGCCAGCAGGCGGGACAGAAAAAACATTCAGTACTTC. Its translation: CASRRDRKNIQYF.

V and J are TRBV9 and TRBJ2-2; 8 bases fit TRBD1. CDR3 length: 15 residues. Trimming took 3 bases from V and 3 from J; bases not matched to a gene: 4. Looked up from germline, CDR1 is SGDLS and CDR2 is YYNGEE. This CDR3 is CASSALQGDTGELFF. The CDR3 bases are TGTGCCAGCAGCGCCCTACAGGGGGACACCGGGGAGCTGTTTTTT.

This chain uses TRBV7-9 with TRBJ2-1, with a tentative D call TRBD1 (6 bases). This CDR3 has 17 residues. Trimming removed 4 bases at V and 5 bases at J, with 21 bases between. Germline CDR1 reads SEHNR; CDR2 reads FQNEAQ (reference sequence). The CDR3: CASSYPQGPVLHNEQFF. CDR3 bases: TGTGCCAGCAGCTATCCTCAGGGGCCTGTCCTTCACAATGAGCAGTTCTTC.

V usage is TRBV9 and J usage is TRBJ2-1, with TRBD2 matching 10 bases. With 3 bases clipped from V and 0 bases from J, the junction kept 3 bases outside the gene matches. From germline, CDR1 is SGDLS and CDR2 YYNGEE. The CDR3 covers 16 residues. CDR3 protein: CASSGGLASSYNEQFF. In DNA, the CDR3 is TGTGCCAGCAGCGGGGGACTAGCGAGCTCCTACAATGAGCAGTTCTTC.

The V call is TRBV5-1, the J call TRBJ2-5; D uncertain. Trimming took 4 bases from V and 2 from J, leaving 9 bases between them. Germline values: CDR1 SGHRS, CDR2 YFSETQ. CDR3 size: 13 residues. The CDR3 region is CASSADAQETQYF. The CDR3 DNA sequence: TGCGCCAGCAGCGCGGATGCTCAAGAGACCCAGTACTTC.

J is TRBJ1-2 and V is TRBV5-6; the D gene is possibly TRBD1 (5 bases). Per germline, CDR1 SGHDT and CDR2 YYEEEE. V was cut by 1 base and J by 4 bases, with 8 bases left in between. This CDR3 is 13 amino acids long. In DNA, the CDR3 is TGTGCCAGCAGCTTGCCTCAGGGCTATGGCTACACCTTC. It yields the protein CASSLPQGYGYTF.

This clone was counted many times. The junction shows a germline mismatch at one end, possibly a read error. V gene TRBV5-1 combines with J gene TRBJ1-2, with 7 positions matching TRBD1. From germline, CDR1 is SGHRS and CDR2 YFSETQ. The CDR3 spans 13 residues. CDR3 residues: CASTLTGNGGYTF. DNA for the CDR3: TGCGCCAGCACCTTGACAGGGAATGGAGGCTACACCTTC.

This clone was counted only a few times. The rearrangement links TRBV6-5 to TRBJ1-2; D is unclear. Germline V gene data show CDR1 as MNHEY and CDR2 as SVGAGI. The CDR3 has 13 residues. V was cut by 2 bases and J by 7 bases, with 11 bases left in between. The CDR3 reads CASSYGSFSGYTF. CDR3 nucleotides: TGTGCCAGCAGTTACGGGAGTTTCAGTGGCTACACCTTC.

The chain has TRBV5-1 and TRBJ2-3; 9 nucleotides line up with TRBD1. Germline-derived CDR1 and CDR2 are SGHRS and YFSETQ. The ends lost 5 bases at V and 2 bases at J; junction bases unmatched: 3. The CDR3 extends over 14 amino acids. CDR3: CASRGTGSTDTQYF. Written as DNA, the CDR3 is TGCGCCAGCAGAGGGACAGGGTCCACAGATACGCAGTATTTT. Full variable domain (missing parts from reference TRBV5-1 and TRBJ2-3): KAGVTQTPRYLIKTRGQQVTLSCSPISGHRSVSWYQQTPGQGLQFLFEYFSETQRNKGNFPGRFSGRQFSNSRSEMNVSTLELGDSALYLCASRGTGSTDTQYFGPGTRLTVL.

The chain couples TRBV19 to TRBJ1-1; 11 nucleotides align to TRBD1. Trimming cost V 6 bases and J 0 bases; bases outside gene matches: 6. Looked up from germline, CDR1 is LNHDA and CDR2 is SQIVND (reference sequence). The CDR3 consists of 16 residues. CDR3 protein: CASSTGQGAMNTEAFF. CDR3 DNA sequence: TGTGCCAGTAGCACCGGACAGGGGGCGATGAACACTGAAGCTTTCTTT.

This clone was recorded a few times. CDR3 amino acids: CASKGQGGSPLHF. The CDR3 bases are TGTGCCAGCAAAGGACAGGGGGGTTCACCCCTCCACTTT. The rearrangement uses TRBV2 and TRBJ1-6; 10 bases match TRBD1. Looked up from germline, CDR1 is SNHLY and CDR2 is FYNNEI. Trimming removed 7 bases from V and 9 bases from J; junction bases left unmatched: 3. CDR3 length: 13 residues.

V usage is TRBV9 and J usage is TRBJ2-1; D possibly corresponds to TRBD1 (7 bases). Germline CDR1 is SGDLS and CDR2 is YYNGEE. Trimming took 4 bases from V and 8 from J, leaving 19 bases between them. The CDR3 is 15 amino acids. CDR3 protein: CASSTGLLQGDEQFF. DNA of the CDR3: TGTGCCAGCAGCACGGGACTCCTTCAGGGGGATGAGCAGTTCTTC. Drawing the rest from reference TRBV9 and TRBJ2-1, the complete variable domain is DSGVTQTPKHLITATGQRVTLRCSPRSGDLSVYWYQQSLDQGLQFLIQYYNGEERAKGNILERFSAQQFPDLHSELNLSSLELGDSALYFCASSTGLLQGDEQFFGPGTRLTVL.

The CDR3 sequence: CAISESPRANEQFF. In DNA, the CDR3 is TGTGCCATCAGTGAGTCCCCCAGGGCGAATGAGCAGTTCTTC. V gene TRBV10-3 combines with J gene TRBJ2-1, with TRBD1 as a possible D gene (5 bases). Germline V CDR1 and CDR2: ENHRY, SYGVKD. The ends were cut back, 0 bases at V and 7 bases at J, with 10 bases in the middle. The CDR3 loop spans 14 amino acids.

The rearrangement joins TRBV14 to TRBJ1-2, with 9 bases matching TRBD1. CDR3 size: 15 residues. The germline V gene has CDR1 SGHDN and CDR2 FVKESK. Germline trimming cut 1 base from V and 6 bases from J; bases unmatched to any gene: 6. The CDR3 sequence is CASSQVGDRADGYTF. Written as DNA, the CDR3 is TGTGCCAGCAGCCAAGTCGGGGACAGGGCCGATGGCTACACCTTC.

The V call is TRBV9, the J call TRBJ2-2; D possibly corresponds to TRBD2 (6 bases). Germline CDR1 reads SGDLS; CDR2 reads YYNGEE. This CDR3 is built from 13 residues. V was cut by 6 bases and J by 2 bases, with 8 bases left in between. The CDR3 reads CASIAGNTGELFF. Here the CDR3 DNA reads TGTGCCAGCATTGCGGGAAACACCGGGGAGCTGTTTTTT.

The gene calls are TRBV4-1 and TRBJ1-2; 7 bases map to TRBD1. Germline trimming cut 1 base from V and 4 bases from J; bases unmatched to any gene: 3. Germline lookup yields CDR1 MGHRA and CDR2 YSYEKL. The CDR3 spans 14 residues. This CDR3 is CASSQAGTAYGYTF. The CDR3 bases are TGCGCCAGCAGCCAAGCCGGGACAGCCTATGGCTACACCTTC.

The V call is TRBV6-1, the J call TRBJ2-1; TRBD1 agrees at 8 bases. CDR3 length equals 16 residues. Germline V gives CDR1 MNHNS, CDR2 SASEGT. J lost 4 bases, V lost 4 bases, and 9 bases had no gene match. The CDR3 region has the DNA TGTGCCAGCAGTGTTCAGGGGGCTGGTCTGTACAATGAGCAGTTCTTC. Its protein product is CASSVQGAGLYNEQFF.

This chain joins TRBV4-2 and TRBJ2-5; TRBD2 aligns across 11 bases. This CDR3 comprises 16 residues. Unmatched junction bases numbered 5, after V lost 4 bases and J lost 1 base. Germline CDR1 reads LGHNA; CDR2 reads YNFKEQ. The CDR3 loop is CASSRGTSGFQETQYF. The CDR3 region has the DNA TGTGCCAGCAGCCGCGGGACTAGCGGATTCCAAGAGACCCAGTACTTC.

This clone was counted between two and nine times. The rearrangement uses TRBV9 and TRBJ1-3; 7 bases line up with TRBD1. This CDR3 has 17 amino acids. Germline values: CDR1 SGDLS, CDR2 YYNGEE. The trim removed 0 bases at V and 4 bases at J, leaving 10 bases unmatched. CDR3 sequence (DNA): TGTGCCAGCAGCGTAGACCCCCTGACAGGGCCCGGAAACACCATATATTTT. This sequence encodes CASSVDPLTGPGNTIYF.

This sequence joins TRBV3-1 (or the pseudogene TRBV3-2) and TRBJ2-5; D might be TRBD1 (5 bases). V was cut by 4 bases and J by 7 bases, with 13 bases left in between. The CDR3 has 13 amino acids. Germline V gene lookup returns CDR1 LGHDT and CDR2 YNNKEL (reference sequence). The CDR3: CASSRQSRGTQYF. The DNA of the CDR3 is TGTGCCAGCAGCCGTCAGTCTAGGGGGACCCAGTACTTC.